A selection of T cell receptor beta chains follows, all from one sample in a study of human T cells and chemical hapten exposure. TCRdb independently ran MiXCR on the RACE reads; one entry per CDR3 protein. The sample lists about 80,000 distinct CDR3 sequences; roughly 15% were seen once. The source material was whole blood, sampled in connection with sensitization to the hapten diphenylcyclopropenone (DPC). These receptors came from a woman between 45 and 65 years old with alopecia areata. Some clones in this sample may be carry-over from other donors' samples. The CDR3 runs from the conserved cysteine through the conserved F or W. D genes are given only for firm matches. Clone size is stated in some rows and not others, as once, few, many or a class when expanded.

size,J,V,D,CDR3,DNA
many,TRBJ1-5,TRBV10-3,-,CAISGGNDQPQHF,TGTGCCATCAGTGGAGGGAACGATCAGCCCCAGCATTTT
many,TRBJ2-3,TRBV3-1,-,CASSQYVATQYF,TGTGCCAGCAGCCAATATGTAGCAACGCAGTATTTT
-,TRBJ2-1,TRBV6-5,TRBD2,CASRGAGSGSNEQFF,TGTGCCAGCAGGGGGGCTGGTAGCGGGAGCAATGAGCAGTTCTTC
-,TRBJ2-2,TRBV24-1,TRBD1,CATKGQGSTGELFF,TGTGCCACCAAGGGACAGGGCTCCACCGGGGAGCTGTTTTTT
few,TRBJ2-1,TRBV7-9,TRBD2,CASSIKREGEQFF,TGTGCCAGCAGCATCAAGCGGGAAGGTGAGCAGTTCTTC
many,TRBJ2-1,TRBV29-1,TRBD2,CSVSRSGLNNEQFF,TGCAGCGTCTCACGTTCGGGACTAAACAATGAGCAGTTCTTC
few,TRBJ2-7,TRBV27,TRBD2,CASSSGLAKGEQYF,TGTGCCAGCAGTTCGGGACTAGCAAAAGGCGAGCAGTACTTC
-,TRBJ2-7,TRBV12-3/TRBV12-4,TRBD1,CASSFLGQGSYEQYF,TGTGCCAGCAGTTTTCTGGGACAGGGTTCCTACGAGCAGTACTTC
-,TRBJ2-3,TRBV4-2,-,CASSQSMEGADTQYF,TGTGCCAGCAGCCAAAGCATGGAGGGCGCAGATACGCAGTATTTT
-,TRBJ2-3,TRBV4-2,TRBD2,CASSQLRGDAADTQYF,TGTGCCAGCAGCCAACTTCGGGGGGATGCTGCAGATACGCAGTATTTT
many,TRBJ2-7,TRBV7-2,-,CASSLIPGTNEQYF,TGTGCCAGCAGCTTAATCCCGGGGACGAACGAGCAGTACTTC
-,TRBJ2-1,TRBV4-1,-,CASSASTYNEQFF,TGCGCCAGCAGCGCTAGCACCTACAATGAGCAGTTCTTC
-,TRBJ1-1,TRBV5-1,-,CASSFLGQTEAFF,TGCGCCAGCAGCTTCTTGGGGCAGACTGAAGCTTTCTTT
many,TRBJ2-6,TRBV6-2/TRBV6-3,-,CASRWGPGANVLTF,TGTGCCAGCAGATGGGGACCTGGGGCCAACGTCCTGACTTTC
-,TRBJ2-1,TRBV19,TRBD2,CASSIDNFLAGGNNEQFF,TGTGCCAGTAGTATAGATAATTTTCTAGCGGGAGGAAACAATGAGCAGTTCTTC
-,TRBJ2-1,TRBV29-1,TRBD2,CSPPGLAGCNEQFF,TGCAGCCCTCCGGGACTAGCGGGATGCAATGAGCAGTTCTTC
-,TRBJ1-1,TRBV2,-,CASSDKFRNTEAFF,TGTGCCAGCAGTGACAAGTTCAGGAACACTGAAGCTTTCTTT
few,TRBJ2-7,TRBV5-1,-,CASSLAGTEEQYF,TGCGCCAGCAGCTTGGCGGGGACGGAAGAGCAGTACTTC
-,TRBJ1-6,TRBV28,-,CASSSRAERSPLHF,TGTGCCAGCAGTTCCCGGGCCGAAAGATCACCCCTCCACTTT
few,TRBJ2-1,TRBV29-1,TRBD2,CSVVDGRNYNEQFF,TGCAGCGTTGTGGACGGGAGGAACTACAATGAGCAGTTCTTC
few,TRBJ2-7,TRBV20-1,-,CSARDTFGDGPYEQYF,TGCAGTGCTAGAGATACTTTCGGGGATGGACCCTACGAGCAGTACTTC
-,TRBJ2-5,TRBV20-1,-,CSASNNVLGQETQHF,TGCAGTGCTAGTAACAACGTCCTCGGCCAAGAGACCCAGCACTTC
-,TRBJ2-1,TRBV28,-,CASSLSEYNEQFF,TGTGCCAGCAGTTTATCTGAGTACAATGAGCAGTTCTTC
-,TRBJ2-7,TRBV11-2,-,CASSLPAGRIYEQYF,TGTGCCAGCAGCTTACCAGCGGGCAGGATTTACGAGCAGTACTTC
few,TRBJ2-2,TRBV20-1,-,CSARVPRGTNTGELFF,TGCAGTGCTAGAGTACCAAGGGGGACGAACACCGGGGAGCTGTTTTTT
-,TRBJ1-1,TRBV29-1,-,CSAQTNMNTEAFF,TGCAGCGCACAAACTAACATGAACACTGAAGCTTTCTTT
few,TRBJ2-5,TRBV5-1,TRBD2,CASSLDPTAGESETQYF,TGCGCCAGCAGCTTGGACCCCACAGCGGGAGAATCAGAGACCCAGTACTTC
-,TRBJ2-1,TRBV7-9,-,CASSLEGAPHNEQFF,TGTGCCAGCAGCTTGGAGGGGGCCCCCCACAATGAGCAGTTCTTC
few,TRBJ2-5,TRBV10-3,TRBD1,CAISETGGHETQYF,TGTGCCATCAGTGAGACAGGGGGCCACGAGACCCAGTACTTC
-,TRBJ2-1,TRBV9,TRBD2,CASSVALASGAYNEQFF,TGTGCCAGCAGCGTAGCTCTGGCTAGCGGAGCCTACAATGAGCAGTTCTTC
few,TRBJ1-2,TRBV11-2,-,CASSQTDGGSYGYTF,TGTGCCAGCAGCCAAACTGACGGAGGGAGCTATGGCTACACCTTC
-,TRBJ2-3,TRBV30,-,CAWSPGGDTQYF,TGTGCCTGGAGCCCCGGGGGAGATACGCAGTATTTT
few,TRBJ1-3,TRBV7-9,TRBD1,CASSRQGGGNTIYF,TGTGCCAGCAGCCGACAGGGCGGGGGAAACACCATATATTTT